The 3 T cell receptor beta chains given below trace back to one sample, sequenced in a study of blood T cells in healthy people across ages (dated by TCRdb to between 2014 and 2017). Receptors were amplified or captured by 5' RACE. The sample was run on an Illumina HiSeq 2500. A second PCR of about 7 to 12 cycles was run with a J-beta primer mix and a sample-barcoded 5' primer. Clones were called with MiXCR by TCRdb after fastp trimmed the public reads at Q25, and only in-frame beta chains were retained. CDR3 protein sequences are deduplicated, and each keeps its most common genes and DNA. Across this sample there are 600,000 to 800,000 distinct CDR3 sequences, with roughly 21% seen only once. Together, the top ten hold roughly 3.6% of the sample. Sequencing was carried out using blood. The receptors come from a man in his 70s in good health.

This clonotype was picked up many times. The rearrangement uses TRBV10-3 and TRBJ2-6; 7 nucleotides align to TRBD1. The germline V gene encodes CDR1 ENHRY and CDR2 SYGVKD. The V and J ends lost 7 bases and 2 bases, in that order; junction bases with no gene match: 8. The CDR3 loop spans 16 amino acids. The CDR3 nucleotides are TGTGCCATCACTCCTGACAGGGTCCCTGGGGCCAACGTCCTGACTTTC. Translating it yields CAITPDRVPGANVLTF.

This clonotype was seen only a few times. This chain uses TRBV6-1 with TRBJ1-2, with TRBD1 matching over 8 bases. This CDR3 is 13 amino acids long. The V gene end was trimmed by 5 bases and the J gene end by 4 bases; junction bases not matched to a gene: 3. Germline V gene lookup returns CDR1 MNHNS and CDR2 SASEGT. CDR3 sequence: CASSTGQVYGYTF. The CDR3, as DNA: TGTGCCAGCAGTACGGGACAGGTCTATGGCTACACCTTC.

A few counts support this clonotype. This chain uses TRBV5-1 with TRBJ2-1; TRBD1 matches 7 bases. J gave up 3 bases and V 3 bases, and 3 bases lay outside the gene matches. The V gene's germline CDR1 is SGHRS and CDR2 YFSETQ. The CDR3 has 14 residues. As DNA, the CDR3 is TGCGCCAGCAGCTCAGGACAGGACTACAATGAGCAGTTCTTC. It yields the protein CASSSGQDYNEQFF.